These 22 T cell receptor beta chains came from one sample sequenced in a study of blood T cell repertoires in COVID-19. Method: immunoSEQ multiplex PCR; TCRdb's copy keeps in-frame clones and lacks some. The table shows about 190,000 clones, with around four fifths occurring only once. Sequencing was performed on peripheral blood. The receptor source for this set is a human donor in a cohort sampled during active COVID-19.

This rearrangement joins TRBV9 to TRBJ1-6, with D unclear. Germline V gives CDR1 SGDLS, CDR2 YYNGEE. The V end lost 0 bases, the J end lost 0 bases, and 7 bases lay between the germline ends. This CDR3 has 16 amino acids. DNA for the CDR3: TGTGCCAGCAGCGTAGGAACGGGCTCCTATAATTCACCCCTCCACTTT. Its protein is CASSVGTGSYNSPLHF.

The chain joins TRBV10-3 to TRBJ1-1, with 8 bases that match TRBD1. The CDR3 sequence is 14 residues long. Germline lookup yields CDR1 ENHRY and CDR2 SYGVKD. The V gene end was trimmed by 8 bases and the J gene end by 8 bases; junction bases not matched to a gene: 13. CDR3 amino acids: CAILSAQGGGEAFF. CDR3 bases: TGTGCCATCTTGTCCGCACAGGGGGGAGGCGAAGCTTTCTTT.

The J gene is TRBJ2-7, the V gene TRBV7-9; 7 bases fit TRBD1. V gave up 5 bases and J gave up 6 bases; unmatched junction bases: 7. CDR3 size: 13 residues. Germline V CDR1 and CDR2: SEHNR, FQNEAQ (reference sequence). CDR3 nucleotides: TGTGCCAGCAGCCCCCGAGGGGGCACCGAGCAGTACGTC. It translates to CASSPRGGTEQYV.

The chain joins TRBV19 to TRBJ2-2; 9 positions agree with TRBD1. Germline trimming cut 5 bases from V and 3 bases from J; bases unmatched to any gene: 4. The CDR3 is 15 residues long. Germline CDR1 is LNHDA and CDR2 is SQIVND (reference sequence). The CDR3 region is CASSYRGPYTGELFF. The CDR3 nucleotides are TGTGCCAGTAGTTACAGGGGGCCTTACACCGGGGAGCTGTTTTTT.

This rearrangement joins TRBV5-4 to TRBJ1-1; unclear D gene. With 4 bases removed from V and 2 bases from J, the gap between germline ends came to 12 bases. CDR3 length: 14 amino acids. CDR1 and CDR2 (germline): SGHNT, YYREEE (reference sequence). CDR3 in DNA: TGTGCCAGCAGCCCGAGAGGCCGAAACACTGAAGCTTTCTTT. Translating gives CASSPRGRNTEAFF.

V and J are TRBV19 and TRBJ2-2; a possible D gene is TRBD1 (6 bases). The germline CDR1 and CDR2 sequences are LNHDA and SQIVND (reference sequence). The CDR3 extends over 18 amino acids. The germline V and J ends were trimmed by 10 bases and 1 base, with 25 bases remaining between them. CDR3 nucleotides: TGTGCCACCCCGAAAGGCAGGGGTGCGGGTTTGAACACCGGGGAGCTGTTTTTT. This sequence encodes CATPKGRGAGLNTGELFF.

The chain employs TRBV3-1 (or the pseudogene TRBV3-2) and TRBJ1-2; unclear D gene. CDR3 size: 12 residues. V was pared by 1 base and J by 8 bases, with 8 bases between. Germline V CDR1 and CDR2: LGHDT, YNNKEL (reference sequence). The CDR3 DNA sequence: TGTGCCAGCAGCCAAGTTGGCCGCGGCTACACCTTC. It yields the protein CASSQVGRGYTF.

The chain is built from TRBV24-1 and TRBJ2-7; D may be TRBD1 (5 bases). In germline, CDR1 is KGHDR, CDR2 SFDVKD. V was trimmed by 1 base and J by 2 bases, leaving 8 bases between them. The CDR3 runs 14 residues. CDR3 coding DNA: TGTGCCACCAGTGATTTCCGACAGCCCTACGAGCAGTACTTC. Encoded protein: CATSDFRQPYEQYF.

CDR3 nucleotide sequence: TGTGCCAGTAGTATTCCCGGGAGGGCAGAGACCCAGTACTTC. As protein: CASSIPGRAETQYF. The V call is TRBV19, the J call TRBJ2-5; 8 bases line up with TRBD2. The V gene's germline CDR1 is LNHDA and CDR2 SQIVND (reference sequence). The CDR3 runs 14 residues. Trimming at V came to 3 bases and at J to 4 bases, leaving 4 bases not matched to a gene.

The rearrangement uses TRBV2 and TRBJ2-7; 7 nucleotides align to TRBD2. Germline V gene sequence: CDR1 SNHLY, CDR2 FYNNEI. V lost 6 bases, J lost 6 bases, and 11 bases stayed unmatched. The CDR3 is made up of 14 amino acids. The CDR3 spells CASRGPQRDLEQYV. CDR3 coding DNA: TGTGCCAGCAGGGGACCCCAGCGGGACCTCGAGCAGTACGTC.

J is TRBJ1-1 and V is TRBV2; no clear D gene. CDR3 length: 13 residues. Germline V gives CDR1 SNHLY, CDR2 FYNNEI. V lost 8 bases and J lost 7, with 17 bases in between. The CDR3 coding sequence is TGTGCCAGCCAATGGGCAGAAATTGATGAAGCTTTCTTT. Translation: CASQWAEIDEAFF. Filled out from reference TRBV2 and TRBJ1-1, the complete variable domain reads EPEVTQTPSHQVTQMGQEVILRCVPISNHLYFYWYRQILGQKVEFLVSFYNNEISEKSEIFDDQFSVERPDGSNFTLKIRSTKLEDSAMYFCASQWAEIDEAFFGQGTRLTVV.

The chain recombines TRBV7-2 with TRBJ1-1; no reliable D call. CDR3 size: 14 residues. In germline, CDR1 is SGHTA, CDR2 FQGNSA. V lost 2 bases to trimming and J lost 5 bases, with 12 bases between them. The CDR3 loop reads CASSLSSGRTEAFF. The CDR3, as DNA: TGTGCCAGCAGCTTATCGTCCGGGAGGACTGAAGCTTTCTTT. Variable domain in full (rest from reference TRBV7-2 and TRBJ1-1): GAGVSQSPSNKVTEKGKDVELRCDPISGHTALYWYRQSLGQGLEFLIYFQGNSAPDKSGLPSDRFSAERTGGSVSTLTIQRTQQEDSAVYLCASSLSSGRTEAFFGQGTRLTVV.

This chain uses TRBV19 with TRBJ2-1; TRBD1 aligns across 7 bases. Trimming took 4 bases from V and 3 from J; bases not matched to a gene: 6. Germline CDR1 LNHDA, CDR2 SQIVND (reference sequence). This CDR3 spans 15 amino acids. In nucleotides, the CDR3 is TGTGCCAGTAGTAACGACAGGGCGATCTACAATGAGCAGTTCTTC. Translating gives CASSNDRAIYNEQFF.

The chain uses TRBV11-2 and TRBJ2-5, with D unresolved. Germline CDR1 is SGHAT and CDR2 is FQNNGV. V was cut by 8 bases and J by 1 base, with 11 bases left in between. This CDR3 has 13 residues. The CDR3 nucleotides read TGTGCCAGCTCCTTTGGTAGCCAAGAGACCCAGTACTTC. This gives the protein CASSFGSQETQYF.

The rearrangement uses TRBV7-2 and TRBJ2-5; 9 bases are shared with TRBD2. CDR3 length: 15 amino acids. J lost 2 bases, V lost 5 bases, and 6 bases had no gene match. Germline CDR1 and CDR2: SGHTA and FQGNSA. The CDR3, as DNA: TGTGCCAGCAGCCCCCGGGCGGGGGGGCAAGAGACCCAGTACTTC. Encoded protein: CASSPRAGGQETQYF.

About this clone itself: The junction departs from the called germline gene at one end, perhaps through a read error. The chain has TRBV7-7 and TRBJ2-5; D is perhaps TRBD1 (6 bases). The germline gives CDR1 SSHAT, CDR2 FNYEAQ (reference sequence). This CDR3 is 13 amino acids long. The CDR3 nucleotides are TGTGCTAGCAGCAGGACAGTTCAAGAGACCCAGTACTTC. Translating it yields CASSRTVQETQYF.

The chain recombines TRBV19 with TRBJ2-5; tentative D call: TRBD2 (5 bases). The CDR3 length is 12 residues. Germline-derived CDR1 and CDR2 are LNHDA and SQIVND (reference sequence). The ends were cut back, 4 bases at V and 7 bases at J, with 10 bases in the middle. The CDR3 DNA is TGTGCCAGTAGTACGGGGTTTGGGACCCAGTACTTC. It yields the protein CASSTGFGTQYF.

J is TRBJ2-1 and V is TRBV10-2; D not resolved. The CDR3 spans 14 residues. Germline V gene sequence: CDR1 WSHSY, CDR2 SAAADI. Trimming cost V 6 bases and J 4 bases, with 13 bases left between them. For the CDR3, the DNA is TGCGCCAGCAGGAACACGGGTGGTTACAATGAGCAGTTCTTC. Encoded protein: CASRNTGGYNEQFF.

The gene calls are TRBV11-3 and TRBJ2-1, with a tentative D call TRBD1 (5 bases). The CDR3 sequence is 14 residues long. V was cut by 5 bases and J by 4 bases, with 12 bases left in between. From germline, CDR1 is SGHNT and CDR2 YENEEA. The DNA of the CDR3 is TGTGCCAGCAGCCCTGACAGAAATTACAATGAGCAGTTCTTC. Protein sequence: CASSPDRNYNEQFF.

The CDR3 region is CASSQADYQPQHF. CDR3 nucleotides: TGTGCCAGCAGCCAAGCAGATTATCAGCCCCAGCATTTT. This chain links TRBV3-1 (or the pseudogene TRBV3-2) with TRBJ1-5, with D hard to call. The germline V and J ends were trimmed by 1 base and 5 bases, with 6 bases remaining between them. CDR3 length: 13 amino acids. Germline V CDR1 and CDR2: LGHDT, YNNKEL (reference sequence).

This clone turned up a few times. The V call is TRBV6-5, the J call TRBJ1-2, with 10 bases aligning to TRBD1. The CDR3 spans 14 residues. Germline V lookup: CDR1 MNHEY, CDR2 SVGAGI. V lost 6 bases and J lost 6; bases outside the gene matches: 7. CDR3 region: CASSYGTGDNGYTF. As DNA, the CDR3 is TGTGCCAGCAGCTATGGGACAGGGGATAATGGCTACACCTTC.

The chain combines TRBV19 with TRBJ2-1, with TRBD2 matching 10 bases. V lost 10 bases and J lost 4; bases outside the gene matches: 10. Germline CDR1 LNHDA, CDR2 SQIVND (reference sequence). This CDR3 contains 15 residues. CDR3 sequence reads: CATRQGLARYNEQFF. Here the CDR3 DNA reads TGTGCCACTCGACAGGGACTAGCGCGATACAATGAGCAGTTCTTC.